This passage covers 15 T cell receptor beta chains from one sample sequenced in a study of blood T cell repertoires in COVID-19. Using immunoSEQ multiplex PCR, the repertoire was profiled, and TCRdb retains in-frame clones only, with some absent. The sample has some 270,000 clones; approximately 89% are singletons. The specimen was peripheral blood. The origin of the receptors is a woman aged 55-69 years who had recovered from COVID-19.

The genes are TRBV28 and TRBJ1-2; no definite D call. V shed 3 bases and J shed 7 bases, with 18 bases lying between them. CDR1 is MDHEN and CDR2 is SYDVKM in the germline V gene. This CDR3 spans 15 amino acids. The CDR3 spells CASSFPVVEGGGYTF. The CDR3 nucleotides read TGTGCCAGCAGTTTCCCCGTGGTGGAGGGAGGTGGCTACACCTTC.

This clone has more than one count but fewer than ten. The chain employs TRBV6-4 and TRBJ1-1; D is uncertain. Germline values: CDR1 MRHNA, CDR2 SNTAGT. The length of the CDR3 is 10 residues. V lost 7 bases to trimming and J lost 11 bases, with 11 bases between them. CDR3 loop: CASTPVRAFF. The CDR3 DNA is TGTGCCAGCACCCCAGTGAGGGCTTTCTTT.

This clone was picked up one time. One end of the junction does not line up with germline, which may come from a read error. The CDR3 DNA is TGTGCCAGCAGTTTATTATATTTTGTAGGAGGACAGGTTTGGTTC. The encoded protein is CASSLLYFVGGQVWF. The gene calls are TRBV28 and TRBJ1-2; 7 bases fit TRBD1. Germline V gene lookup returns CDR1 MDHEN and CDR2 SYDVKM. This CDR3 is built from 15 residues.

The chain links TRBV19 to TRBJ2-7; D perhaps matches TRBD2 (6 bases). CDR1 is LNHDA and CDR2 is SQIVND in the germline V gene (reference sequence). The CDR3 runs to 14 residues. V dropped 0 bases and J dropped 3 bases, with 9 bases sitting between them. The CDR3, as DNA: TGTGCCAGTAGTATAGACCGTAGCGGCTACGAGCAGTACTTC. Amino acids: CASSIDRSGYEQYF.

This chain uses TRBV9 with TRBJ2-3, with 12 bases identical to TRBD2. This CDR3 contains 16 residues. CDR1 and CDR2 (germline): SGDLS, YYNGEE. With V trimmed by 2 bases and J by 3 bases, 4 bases remained unmatched. Written as DNA, the CDR3 is TGTGCCAGCAGCGTCGAAGGACTAGCGGGAACAGATACGCAGTATTTT. Translating it yields CASSVEGLAGTDTQYF.

This chain uses TRBV5-4 with TRBJ1-4; a possible D gene is TRBD1 (6 bases). Deletions cut 0 bases from V and 3 bases from J, with 9 bases between. The CDR3 is 15 residues long. Germline V gene data show CDR1 as SGHNT and CDR2 as YYREEE (reference sequence). CDR3 DNA: TGTGCCAGCAGCTTGGGGCAGGGGCCTAATGAAAAACTGTTTTTT. This codes for CASSLGQGPNEKLFF.

The rearrangement links TRBV15 to TRBJ1-4; no definite D call. Trimming shortened V by 0 bases and J by 13 bases, and 12 bases separated the two germline ends. This CDR3 comprises 13 residues. From germline, CDR1 is LNHNV and CDR2 YYDKDF (reference sequence). The CDR3 spells CATSRDLSERLFF. The CDR3 region has the DNA TGTGCCACCAGCAGAGATTTGTCGGAGAGACTGTTTTTT.

The chain couples TRBV11-3 to TRBJ2-1; a weak D match, TRBD2 (7 bases). The length of the CDR3 is 15 residues. V shed 4 bases and J shed 8 bases, with 18 bases lying between them. CDR1 and CDR2 (germline): SGHNT, YENEEA. The CDR3, as DNA: TGTGCCAGCAGCTCAAGGGGGGGTGGAAACGATGAGCAGTTCTTC. Translating it yields CASSSRGGGNDEQFF.

A single count supports this clone. V usage is TRBV6-1 and J usage is TRBJ2-3; the D gene is possibly TRBD1 (6 bases). This CDR3 comprises 15 residues. The V gene lost 2 bases and the J gene lost 2 bases, with 11 bases spanning the gap. Germline CDR1 is MNHNS and CDR2 is SASEGT. The CDR3 sequence is CASSEWDTDTDTQYF. The CDR3 DNA is TGTGCCAGCAGTGAATGGGACACCGACACAGATACGCAGTATTTT.

This clone has a handful of counts. The chain couples TRBV5-1 to TRBJ2-3; 13 bases agree with TRBD2. Per germline, CDR1 SGHRS and CDR2 YFSETQ. This CDR3 has 15 residues. The V gene end was trimmed by 1 base and the J gene end by 4 bases; junction bases not matched to a gene: 0. In DNA form, the CDR3 reads TGCGCCAGCAGCTTGACTAGCGGGGGGGCAGATACGCAGTATTTT. It codes for CASSLTSGGADTQYF.

The V call is TRBV7-9, the J call TRBJ2-3; tentative D call: TRBD2 (6 bases). The CDR3 is 16 amino acids. Trimming removed 5 bases at V and 1 base at J, with 16 bases between. Germline V gene lookup returns CDR1 SEHNR and CDR2 FQNEAQ (reference sequence). CDR3 in amino acids: CASSPLGGIGTDTQYF. CDR3 in DNA: TGTGCCAGCAGCCCACTTGGGGGGATAGGCACAGATACGCAGTATTTT. The full variable domain, its missing parts supplied by reference TRBV7-9 and TRBJ2-3, is DTGVSQNPRHKITKRGQNVTFRCDPISEHNRLYWYRQTLGQGPEFLTYFQNEAQLEKSRLLSDRFSAERPKGSFSTLEIQRTEQGDSAMYLCASSPLGGIGTDTQYFGPGTRLTVL.

The CDR3 here is CASRRRLAGANTGELFF. CDR3 coding DNA: TGTGCCAGTAGGAGGAGGCTAGCGGGGGCGAACACCGGGGAGCTGTTTTTT. V and J are TRBV19 and TRBJ2-2, with TRBD2 matching 10 bases. Germline values: CDR1 LNHDA, CDR2 SQIVND (reference sequence). The CDR3 covers 17 residues. The trim removed 6 bases at V and 0 bases at J, leaving 7 bases unmatched.

The V gene is TRBV20-1, the J gene TRBJ2-3, with 13 positions matching TRBD2. V lost 3 bases and J lost 3; bases outside the gene matches: 9. The germline gives CDR1 DFQATT, CDR2 SNEGSKA (reference sequence). There are 17 residues in the CDR3. The CDR3 DNA reads as TGCAGTGCTAGTGGAACTAGCGGGGGGGCCGGGACAGATACGCAGTATTTT. This gives the protein CSASGTSGGAGTDTQYF.

The genes are TRBV5-1 and TRBJ2-2; the match to TRBD1 covers 8 bases. Looked up from germline, CDR1 is SGHRS and CDR2 is YFSETQ. The trim removed 0 bases at V and 1 base at J, leaving 2 bases unmatched. This CDR3 has 16 residues. CDR3 sequence: CASSLGGTGNTGELFF. In nucleotides, the CDR3 is TGCGCCAGCAGCTTGGGCGGGACAGGGAACACCGGGGAGCTGTTTTTT.

The chain joins TRBV11-2 to TRBJ2-2, with no clear D. Germline V gives CDR1 SGHAT, CDR2 FQNNGV. The CDR3 has 12 residues. With 8 bases removed from V and 1 base from J, the gap between germline ends came to 5 bases. The CDR3 nucleotides are TGTGCCAGCGCAGGGAACACCGGGGAGCTGTTTTTT. This codes for CASAGNTGELFF.